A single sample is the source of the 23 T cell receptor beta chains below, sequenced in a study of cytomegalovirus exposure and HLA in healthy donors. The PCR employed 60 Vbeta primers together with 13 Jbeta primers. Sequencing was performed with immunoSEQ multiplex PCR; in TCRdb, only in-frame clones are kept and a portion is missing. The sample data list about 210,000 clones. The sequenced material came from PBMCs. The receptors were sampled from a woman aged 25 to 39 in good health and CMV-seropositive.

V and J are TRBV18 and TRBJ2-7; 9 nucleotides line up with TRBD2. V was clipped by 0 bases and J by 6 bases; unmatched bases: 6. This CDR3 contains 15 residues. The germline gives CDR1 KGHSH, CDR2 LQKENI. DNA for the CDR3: TGTGCCAGCTCACCACCGGCGGGAGGGCCGGGCGAGCAGTACTTC. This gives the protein CASSPPAGGPGEQYF.

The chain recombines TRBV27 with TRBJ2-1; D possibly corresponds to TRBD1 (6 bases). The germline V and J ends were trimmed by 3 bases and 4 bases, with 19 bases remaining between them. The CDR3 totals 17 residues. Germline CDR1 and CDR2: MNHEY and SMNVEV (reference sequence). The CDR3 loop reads CASSFRVDSLSYNEQFF. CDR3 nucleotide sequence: TGTGCCAGCAGTTTTCGAGTGGACAGCCTCAGTTACAATGAGCAGTTCTTC.

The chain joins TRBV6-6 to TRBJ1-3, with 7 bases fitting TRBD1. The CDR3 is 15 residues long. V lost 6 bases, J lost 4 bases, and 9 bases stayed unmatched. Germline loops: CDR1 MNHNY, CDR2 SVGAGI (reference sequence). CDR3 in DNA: TGTGCCAGCAGCCGAGGACAGGTGAAGGGAAACACCATATATTTT. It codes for CASSRGQVKGNTIYF.

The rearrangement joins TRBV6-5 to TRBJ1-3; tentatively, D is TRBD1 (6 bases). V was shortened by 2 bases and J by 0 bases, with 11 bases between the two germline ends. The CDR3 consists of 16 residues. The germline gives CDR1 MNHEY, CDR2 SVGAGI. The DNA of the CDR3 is TGTGCCAGCAGTTACGGGGGCCCCATCTCTGGAAACACCATATATTTT. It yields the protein CASSYGGPISGNTIYF.

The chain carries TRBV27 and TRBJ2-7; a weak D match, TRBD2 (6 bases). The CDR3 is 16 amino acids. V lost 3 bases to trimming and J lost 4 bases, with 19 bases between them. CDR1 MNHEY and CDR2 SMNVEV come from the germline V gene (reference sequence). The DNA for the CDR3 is TGTGCCAGCAGTTTTTCAGCGGGCGCAAAGAGGTACGAGCAGTACTTC. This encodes CASSFSAGAKRYEQYF.

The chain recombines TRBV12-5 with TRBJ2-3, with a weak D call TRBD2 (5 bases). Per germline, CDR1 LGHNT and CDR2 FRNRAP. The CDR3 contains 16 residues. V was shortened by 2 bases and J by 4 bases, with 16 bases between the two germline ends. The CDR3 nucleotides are TGTGCTAGTGGTTTGCCCGAGGCTGCGGGTGCAGATACGCAGTATTTT. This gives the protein CASGLPEAAGADTQYF. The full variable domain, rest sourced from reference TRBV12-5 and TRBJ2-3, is DARVTQTPRHKVTEMGQEVTMRCQPILGHNTVFWYRQTMMQGLELLAYFRNRAPLDDSGMPKDRFSAEMPDATLATLKIQPSEPRDSAVYFCASGLPEAAGADTQYFGPGTRLTVL.

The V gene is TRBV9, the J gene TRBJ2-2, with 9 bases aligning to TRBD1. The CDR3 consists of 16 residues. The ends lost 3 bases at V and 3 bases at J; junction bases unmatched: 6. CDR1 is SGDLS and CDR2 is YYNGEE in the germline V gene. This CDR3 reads CASSGPGQGDTGELFF. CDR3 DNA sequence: TGTGCCAGCAGCGGTCCGGGACAGGGCGACACCGGGGAGCTGTTTTTT.

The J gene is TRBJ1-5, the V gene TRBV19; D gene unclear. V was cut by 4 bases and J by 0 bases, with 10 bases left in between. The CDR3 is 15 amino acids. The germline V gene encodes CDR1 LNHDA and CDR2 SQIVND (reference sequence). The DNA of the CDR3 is TGTGCCAGTAGTACCAACAGCAATAGCAATCAGCCCCAGCATTTT. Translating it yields CASSTNSNSNQPQHF.

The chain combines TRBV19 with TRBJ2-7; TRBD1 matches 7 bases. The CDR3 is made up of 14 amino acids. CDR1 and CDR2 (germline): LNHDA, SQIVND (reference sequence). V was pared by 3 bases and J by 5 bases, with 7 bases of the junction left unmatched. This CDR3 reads CASSIATGRNEQYF. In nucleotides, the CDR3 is TGTGCCAGTAGTATTGCGACAGGGCGGAACGAGCAGTACTTC.

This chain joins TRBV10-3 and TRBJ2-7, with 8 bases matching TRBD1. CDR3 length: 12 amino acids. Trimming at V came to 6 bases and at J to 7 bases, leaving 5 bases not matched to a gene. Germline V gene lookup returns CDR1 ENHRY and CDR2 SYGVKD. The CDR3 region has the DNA TGTGCCATCAGCCTGACAGGGGATGAGCAGTACTTC. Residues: CAISLTGDEQYF.

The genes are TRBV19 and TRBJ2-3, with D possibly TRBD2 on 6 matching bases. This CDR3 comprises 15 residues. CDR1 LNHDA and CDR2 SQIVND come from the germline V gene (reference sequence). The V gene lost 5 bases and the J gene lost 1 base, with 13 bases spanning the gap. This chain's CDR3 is CASSQLAPGTDTQYF. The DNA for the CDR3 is TGTGCCAGTAGTCAACTAGCTCCGGGCACAGATACGCAGTATTTT.

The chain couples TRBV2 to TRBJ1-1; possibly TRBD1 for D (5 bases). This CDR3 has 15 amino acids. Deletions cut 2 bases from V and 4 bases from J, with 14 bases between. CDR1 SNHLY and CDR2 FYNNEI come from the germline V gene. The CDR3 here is CASSEYAGGVTEAFF. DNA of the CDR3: TGTGCCAGCAGTGAATACGCAGGAGGGGTCACTGAAGCTTTCTTT.

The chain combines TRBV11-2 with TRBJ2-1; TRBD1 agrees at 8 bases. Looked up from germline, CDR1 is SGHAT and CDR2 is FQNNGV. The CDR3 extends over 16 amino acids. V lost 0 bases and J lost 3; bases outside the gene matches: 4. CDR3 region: CASSLEWGQVYNEQFF. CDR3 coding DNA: TGTGCCAGCAGCTTAGAATGGGGACAGGTCTACAATGAGCAGTTCTTC.

The CDR3 region has the DNA TGTGCCAGCTCACCGGGGGCGGGGGACTACAATGAGCAGTTCTTC. Its protein is CASSPGAGDYNEQFF. The chain carries TRBV18 and TRBJ2-1, with D possibly being TRBD2 (7 bases). With 3 bases removed from V and 3 bases from J, the gap between germline ends came to 12 bases. The CDR3 is made up of 15 amino acids. Germline V gene lookup returns CDR1 KGHSH and CDR2 LQKENI.

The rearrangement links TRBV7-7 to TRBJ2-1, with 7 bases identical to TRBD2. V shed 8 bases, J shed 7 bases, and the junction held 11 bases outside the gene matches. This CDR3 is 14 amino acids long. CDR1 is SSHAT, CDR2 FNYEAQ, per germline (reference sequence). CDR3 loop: CASASGVRRNEQFF. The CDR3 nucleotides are TGTGCCAGCGCGAGCGGGGTTCGAAGGAATGAGCAGTTCTTC.

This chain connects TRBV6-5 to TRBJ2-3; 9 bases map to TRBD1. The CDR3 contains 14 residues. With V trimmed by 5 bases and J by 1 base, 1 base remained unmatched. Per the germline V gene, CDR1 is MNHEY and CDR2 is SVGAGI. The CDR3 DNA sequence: TGTGCCAGCAGTCGACAGGGGGGCACAGATACGCAGTATTTT. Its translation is CASSRQGGTDTQYF.

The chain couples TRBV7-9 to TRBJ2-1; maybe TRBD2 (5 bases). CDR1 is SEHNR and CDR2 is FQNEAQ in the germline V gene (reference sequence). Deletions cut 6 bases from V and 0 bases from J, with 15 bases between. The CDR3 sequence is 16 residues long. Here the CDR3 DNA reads TGTGCCAGCAGGTCGGCGGGCTCACCCTCCTACAATGAGCAGTTCTTC. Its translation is CASRSAGSPSYNEQFF.

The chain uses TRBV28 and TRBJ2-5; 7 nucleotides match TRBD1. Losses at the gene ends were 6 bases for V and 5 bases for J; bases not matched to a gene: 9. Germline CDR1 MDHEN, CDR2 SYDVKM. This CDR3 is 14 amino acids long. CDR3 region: CASSRRQGGETQYF. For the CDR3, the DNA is TGTGCCAGCAGCCGGCGACAGGGCGGGGAGACCCAGTACTTC. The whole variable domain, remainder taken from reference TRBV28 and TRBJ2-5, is DVKVTQSSRYLVKRTGEKVFLECVQDMDHENMFWYRQDPGLGLRLIYFSYDVKMKEKGDIPEGYSVSREKKERFSLILESASTNQTSMYLCASSRRQGGETQYFGPGTRLLVL.

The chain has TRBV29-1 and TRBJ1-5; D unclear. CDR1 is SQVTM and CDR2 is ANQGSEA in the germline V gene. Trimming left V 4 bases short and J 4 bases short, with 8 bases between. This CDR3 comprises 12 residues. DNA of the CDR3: TGCAGCGTTGCGGGGAGTAATCAGCCCCAGCATTTT. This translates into CSVAGSNQPQHF.

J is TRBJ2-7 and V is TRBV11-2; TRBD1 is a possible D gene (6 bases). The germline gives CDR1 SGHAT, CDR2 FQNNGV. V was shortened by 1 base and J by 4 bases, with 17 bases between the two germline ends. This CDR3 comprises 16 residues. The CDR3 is CASSLVGDTASYEQYF. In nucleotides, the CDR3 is TGTGCCAGCAGCTTAGTAGGGGACACCGCTTCTTACGAGCAGTACTTC.

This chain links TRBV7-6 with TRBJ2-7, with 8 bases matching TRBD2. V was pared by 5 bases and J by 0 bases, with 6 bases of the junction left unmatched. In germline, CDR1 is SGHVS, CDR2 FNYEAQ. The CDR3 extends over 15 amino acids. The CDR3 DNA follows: TGTGCCAGCAGCCGGGGGGGGGCCTTCTCCTACGAGCAGTACTTC. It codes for CASSRGGAFSYEQYF.

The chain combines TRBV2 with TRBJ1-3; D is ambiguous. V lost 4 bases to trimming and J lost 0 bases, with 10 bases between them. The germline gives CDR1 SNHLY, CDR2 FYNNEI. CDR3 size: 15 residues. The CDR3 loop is CASSGSGDSGNTIYF. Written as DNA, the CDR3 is TGTGCCAGCAGTGGAAGCGGTGACTCTGGAAACACCATATATTTT.

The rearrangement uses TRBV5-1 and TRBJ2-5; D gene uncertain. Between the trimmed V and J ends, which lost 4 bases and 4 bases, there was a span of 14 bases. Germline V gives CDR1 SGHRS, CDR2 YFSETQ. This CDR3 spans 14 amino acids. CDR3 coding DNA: TGCGCCAGCAGCAACCACCGGGTTGTAGAGACCCAGTACTTC. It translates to CASSNHRVVETQYF.